The T cell receptor (beta chain) under discussion was sequenced for a study of prognosis after radiotherapy for stage I lung cancer. Whole-study context: Radiotherapy used SBRT, divided into 3 to 5 fractions and reaching a biologically effective dose of at least 100 Gy.

The authors drew 6 to 7.5 milliliters of peripheral blood at each of two time points. Multiplex PCR in two rounds served to amplify TCR beta CDR3 from genomic DNA. Primers were specific to each TRBV and TRBJ gene in first-round PCR. One entry per CDR3 protein results from TCRdb running MiXCR on the multiplex PCR reads. Among around 16,000 distinct CDR3 sequences listed, around 40% were seen once. The J segment lost 6 bases and the V segment lost 4 bases, leaving 6 bases of the junction unmatched. The CDR3 totals 15 residues. The germline V gene encodes CDR1 SGHTA and CDR2 FQGNSA. The sequencing used PBMCs, collected before or after stereotactic body radiation therapy (not recorded which). The sequence derives from a donor of 50 years or more with non-small cell lung cancer. The chain couples TRBV7-2 to TRBJ2-3, with TRBD1 matching 11 bases. The CDR3 sequence: CASSSGQGAGDTQYF. DNA for the CDR3: TGTGCCAGCAGCTCAGGACAGGGGGCAGGTGATACGCAGTATTTT.